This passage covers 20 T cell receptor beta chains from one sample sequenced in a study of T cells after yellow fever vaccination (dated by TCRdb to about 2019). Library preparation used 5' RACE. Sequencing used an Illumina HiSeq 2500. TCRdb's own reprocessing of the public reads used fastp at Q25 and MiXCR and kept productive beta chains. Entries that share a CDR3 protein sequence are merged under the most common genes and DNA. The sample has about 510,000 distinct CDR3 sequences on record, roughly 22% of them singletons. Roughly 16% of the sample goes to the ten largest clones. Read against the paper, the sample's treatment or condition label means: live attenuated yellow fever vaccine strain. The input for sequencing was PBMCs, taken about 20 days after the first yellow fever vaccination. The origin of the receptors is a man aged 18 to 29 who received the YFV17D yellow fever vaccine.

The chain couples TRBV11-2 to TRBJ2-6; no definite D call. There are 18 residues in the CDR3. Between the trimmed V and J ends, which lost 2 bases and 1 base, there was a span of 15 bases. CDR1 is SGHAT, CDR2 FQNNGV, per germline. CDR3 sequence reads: CASSLQARPRSGANVLTF. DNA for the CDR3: TGTGCCAGCAGCTTACAGGCCAGGCCCCGGTCTGGGGCCAACGTCCTGACTTTC.

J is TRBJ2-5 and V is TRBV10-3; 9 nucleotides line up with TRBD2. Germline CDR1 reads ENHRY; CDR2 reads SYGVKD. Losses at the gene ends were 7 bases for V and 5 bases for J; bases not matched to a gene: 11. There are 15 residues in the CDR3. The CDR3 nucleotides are TGTGCCATCAAATCGGGGGGGACTAGCACGGAGACCCAGTACTTC. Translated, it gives CAIKSGGTSTETQYF.

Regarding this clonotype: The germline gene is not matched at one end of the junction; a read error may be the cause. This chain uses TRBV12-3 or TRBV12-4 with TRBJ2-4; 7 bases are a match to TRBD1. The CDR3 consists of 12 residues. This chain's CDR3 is CASSLAGQVSDF. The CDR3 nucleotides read TGTGCCAGCAGTTTGGCCGGACAGGTGTCGGACTTC.

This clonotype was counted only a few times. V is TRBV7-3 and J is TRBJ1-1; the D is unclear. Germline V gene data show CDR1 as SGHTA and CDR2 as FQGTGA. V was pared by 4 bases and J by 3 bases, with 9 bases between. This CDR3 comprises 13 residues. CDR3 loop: CASSSSVDTEAFF. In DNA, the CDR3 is TGTGCCAGCAGCTCGAGCGTGGACACTGAAGCTTTCTTT.

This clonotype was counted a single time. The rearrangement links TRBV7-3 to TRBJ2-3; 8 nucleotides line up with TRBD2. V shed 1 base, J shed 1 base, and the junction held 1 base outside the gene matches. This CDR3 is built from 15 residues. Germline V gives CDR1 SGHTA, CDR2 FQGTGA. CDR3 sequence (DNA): TGTGCCAGCAGCTTAAACGGGGGGGGCACAGATACGCAGTATTTT. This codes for CASSLNGGGTDTQYF.

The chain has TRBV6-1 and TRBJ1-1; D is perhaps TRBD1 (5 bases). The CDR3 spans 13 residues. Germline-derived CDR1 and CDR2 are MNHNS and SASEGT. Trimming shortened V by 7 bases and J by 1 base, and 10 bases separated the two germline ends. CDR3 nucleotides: TGTGCCAGCAACCCGACAGCGAACACTGAAGCTTTCTTT. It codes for CASNPTANTEAFF.

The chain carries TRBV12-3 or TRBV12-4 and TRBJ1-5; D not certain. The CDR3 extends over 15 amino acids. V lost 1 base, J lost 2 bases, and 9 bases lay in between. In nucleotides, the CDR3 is TGTGCCAGCAGTTTAGTTGGCCAGGGCAATCAGCCCCAGCATTTT. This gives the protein CASSLVGQGNQPQHF.

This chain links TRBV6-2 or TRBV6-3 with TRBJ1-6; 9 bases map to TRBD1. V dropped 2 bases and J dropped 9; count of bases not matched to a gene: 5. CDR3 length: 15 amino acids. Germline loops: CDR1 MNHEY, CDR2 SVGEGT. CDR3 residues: CASSYGGTGSSPLHF. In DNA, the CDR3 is TGTGCCAGCAGTTACGGGGGGACAGGGAGTTCACCCCTCCACTTT.

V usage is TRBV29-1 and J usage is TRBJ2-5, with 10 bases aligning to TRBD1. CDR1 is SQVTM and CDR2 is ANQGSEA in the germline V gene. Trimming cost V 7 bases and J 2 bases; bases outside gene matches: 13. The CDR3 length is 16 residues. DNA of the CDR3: TGCAGCGCTGGGAGACGGACAGGGGGGAGTCAAGAGACCCAGTACTTC. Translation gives CSAGRRTGGSQETQYF.

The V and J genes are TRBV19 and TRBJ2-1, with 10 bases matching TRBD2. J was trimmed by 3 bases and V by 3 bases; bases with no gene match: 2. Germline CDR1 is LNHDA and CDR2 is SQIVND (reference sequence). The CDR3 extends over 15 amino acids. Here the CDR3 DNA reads TGTGCCAGTAGTATTTCTAGCGGGGGCTACAATGAGCAGTTCTTC. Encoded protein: CASSISSGGYNEQFF.

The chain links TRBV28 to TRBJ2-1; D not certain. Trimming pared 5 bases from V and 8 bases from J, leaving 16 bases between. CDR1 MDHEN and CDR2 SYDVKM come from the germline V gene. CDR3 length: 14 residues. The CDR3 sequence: CASSPDGRLYEQFF. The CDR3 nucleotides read TGTGCCAGCAGTCCGGACGGTCGGCTCTATGAGCAGTTCTTC.

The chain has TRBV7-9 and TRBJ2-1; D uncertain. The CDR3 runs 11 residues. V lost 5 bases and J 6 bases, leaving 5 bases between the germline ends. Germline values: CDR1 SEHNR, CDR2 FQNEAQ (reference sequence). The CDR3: CASSPPNEQFF. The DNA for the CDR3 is TGTGCCAGCAGCCCACCCAATGAGCAGTTCTTC.

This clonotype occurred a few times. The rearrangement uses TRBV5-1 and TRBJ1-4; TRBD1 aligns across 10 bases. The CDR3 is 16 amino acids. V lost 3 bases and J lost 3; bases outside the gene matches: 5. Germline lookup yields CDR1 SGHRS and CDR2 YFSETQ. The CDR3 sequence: CASSSGQGVPNEKLFF. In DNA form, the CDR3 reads TGCGCCAGCAGCTCCGGACAGGGGGTACCTAATGAAAAACTGTTTTTT. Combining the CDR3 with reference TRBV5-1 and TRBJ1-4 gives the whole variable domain KAGVTQTPRYLIKTRGQQVTLSCSPISGHRSVSWYQQTPGQGLQFLFEYFSETQRNKGNFPGRFSGRQFSNSRSEMNVSTLELGDSALYLCASSSGQGVPNEKLFFGSGTQLSVL.

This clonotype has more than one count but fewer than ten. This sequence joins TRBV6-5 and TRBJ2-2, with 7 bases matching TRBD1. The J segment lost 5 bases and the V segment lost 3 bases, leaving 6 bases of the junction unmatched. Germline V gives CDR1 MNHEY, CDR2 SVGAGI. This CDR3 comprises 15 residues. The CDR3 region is CASSYKTGITGELFF. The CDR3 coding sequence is TGTGCCAGCAGTTATAAGACAGGGATAACCGGGGAGCTGTTTTTT.

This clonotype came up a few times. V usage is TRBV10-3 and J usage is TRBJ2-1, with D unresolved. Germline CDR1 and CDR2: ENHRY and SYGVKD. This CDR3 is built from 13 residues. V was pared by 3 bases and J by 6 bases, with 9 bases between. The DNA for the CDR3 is TGTGCCATCAGTGATACATTAATCAATGAGCAGTTCTTC. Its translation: CAISDTLINEQFF.

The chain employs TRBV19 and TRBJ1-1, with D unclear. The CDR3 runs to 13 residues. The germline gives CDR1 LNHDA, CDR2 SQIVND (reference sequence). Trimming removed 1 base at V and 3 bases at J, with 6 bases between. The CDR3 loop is CASSIAPDTEAFF. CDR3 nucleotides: TGTGCCAGTAGTATAGCCCCAGACACTGAAGCTTTCTTT.

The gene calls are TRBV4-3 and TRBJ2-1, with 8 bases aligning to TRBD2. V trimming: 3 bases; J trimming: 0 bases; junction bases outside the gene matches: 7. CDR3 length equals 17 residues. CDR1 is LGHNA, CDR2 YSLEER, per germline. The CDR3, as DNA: TGCGCCAGCAGCCAGGCGGGGGGCACTAGCTCCTACAATGAGCAGTTCTTC. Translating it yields CASSQAGGTSSYNEQFF.

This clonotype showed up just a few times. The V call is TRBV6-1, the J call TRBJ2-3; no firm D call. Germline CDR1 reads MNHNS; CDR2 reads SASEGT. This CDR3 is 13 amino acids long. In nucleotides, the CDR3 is TGTGCTCCCAAGGTCCGAAGCACAGATACGCAGTATTTT. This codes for CAPKVRSTDTQYF.

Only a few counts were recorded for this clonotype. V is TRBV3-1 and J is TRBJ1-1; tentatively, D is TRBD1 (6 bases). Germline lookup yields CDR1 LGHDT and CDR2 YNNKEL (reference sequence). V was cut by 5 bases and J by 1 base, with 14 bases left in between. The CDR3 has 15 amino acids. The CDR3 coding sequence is TGTGCCAGCAGCTATCGGGGGGGCCCGAACACTGAAGCTTTCTTT. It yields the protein CASSYRGGPNTEAFF.

The CDR3 region has the DNA TGTGCCAGCAGGTCTCACTCCGGGGCCACCTACGAGCAGTACTTC. Translation gives CASRSHSGATYEQYF. This chain joins TRBV6-1 and TRBJ2-7, with D perhaps assigned TRBD1 or TRBD2 (5 bases each). The CDR3 consists of 15 residues. Trimming took 6 bases from V and 2 from J, leaving 17 bases between them. Germline values: CDR1 MNHNS, CDR2 SASEGT.